This T cell receptor (beta chain) was identified during a study of blood T cell repertoires in COVID-19. On the study more broadly: Sample material is recorded as cDNA or gDNA derived from T cells, B-cell-depleted T cells, or PBMCs.

Germline V gene sequence: CDR1 SNHLY, CDR2 FYNNEI. The CDR3 extends over 16 amino acids. V lost 6 bases, J lost 0 bases, and 7 bases stayed unmatched. This clone is a singleton in its sample. Only in-frame clones appear in the TCRdb table, and some are missing; sequencing was by immunoSEQ multiplex PCR. The sample holds about 400,000 clones, 88% seen once. Sequencing used PBMCs or T cells enriched from blood (not recorded which). This receptor was taken from a woman in her thirties or forties with acute COVID-19. V is TRBV2 and J is TRBJ2-3; 9 bases map to TRBD2. The CDR3: CASRGGGLASTDTQYF. The CDR3 DNA follows: TGTGCCAGCAGAGGCGGGGGACTAGCTAGCACAGATACGCAGTATTTT.